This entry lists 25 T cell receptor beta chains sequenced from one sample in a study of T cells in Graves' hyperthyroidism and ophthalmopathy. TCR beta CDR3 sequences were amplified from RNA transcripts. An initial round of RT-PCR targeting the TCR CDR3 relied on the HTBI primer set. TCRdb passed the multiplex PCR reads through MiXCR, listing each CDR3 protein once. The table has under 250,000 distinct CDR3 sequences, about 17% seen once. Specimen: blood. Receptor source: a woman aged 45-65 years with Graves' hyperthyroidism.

This CDR3 reads CASHLPVTSNYGYTF. Written as DNA, the CDR3 is TGTGCCAGCCATTTACCCGTCACTTCTAACTATGGCTACACCTTC. V usage is TRBV7-9 and J usage is TRBJ1-2; no reliable D call. The CDR3 totals 15 residues. Germline V gene data show CDR1 as SEHNR and CDR2 as FQNEAQ (reference sequence). V was clipped by 8 bases and J by 0 bases, with 16 bases between them. Filled out from reference TRBV7-9 and TRBJ1-2, the complete variable domain reads DTGVSQNPRHKITKRGQNVTFRCDPISEHNRLYWYRQTLGQGPEFLTYFQNEAQLEKSRLLSDRFSAERPKGSFSTLEIQRTEQGDSAMYLCASHLPVTSNYGYTFGSGTRLTVV.

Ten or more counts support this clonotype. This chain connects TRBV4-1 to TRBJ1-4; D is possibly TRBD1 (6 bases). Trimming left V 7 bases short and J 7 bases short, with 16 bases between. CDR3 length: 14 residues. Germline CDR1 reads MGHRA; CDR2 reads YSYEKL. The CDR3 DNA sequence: TGCGCCAGCACCGGACAGCTAGATAGTGAAAAACTGTTTTTT. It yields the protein CASTGQLDSEKLFF.

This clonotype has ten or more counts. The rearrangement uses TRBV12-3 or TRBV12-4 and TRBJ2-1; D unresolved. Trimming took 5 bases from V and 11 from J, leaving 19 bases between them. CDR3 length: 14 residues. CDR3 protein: CASSPIPPRVQQFF. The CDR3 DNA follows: TGTGCCAGCAGTCCGATCCCGCCACGGGTCCAGCAGTTCTTC.

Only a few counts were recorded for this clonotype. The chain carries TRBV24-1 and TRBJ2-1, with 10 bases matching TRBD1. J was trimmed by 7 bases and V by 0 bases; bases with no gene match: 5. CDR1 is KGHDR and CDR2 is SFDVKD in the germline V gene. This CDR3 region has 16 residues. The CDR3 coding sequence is TGTGCCACCAGTGATTTGGGGACAGGGGCCGGGAATGAGCAGTTCTTC. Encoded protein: CATSDLGTGAGNEQFF.

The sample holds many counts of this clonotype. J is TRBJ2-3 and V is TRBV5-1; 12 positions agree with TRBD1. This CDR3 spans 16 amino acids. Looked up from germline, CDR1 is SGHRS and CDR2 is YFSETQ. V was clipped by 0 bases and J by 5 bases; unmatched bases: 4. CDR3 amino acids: CASSLAGTGGGDTQYF. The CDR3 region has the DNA TGCGCCAGCAGCTTGGCTGGGACAGGGGGCGGAGATACGCAGTATTTT.

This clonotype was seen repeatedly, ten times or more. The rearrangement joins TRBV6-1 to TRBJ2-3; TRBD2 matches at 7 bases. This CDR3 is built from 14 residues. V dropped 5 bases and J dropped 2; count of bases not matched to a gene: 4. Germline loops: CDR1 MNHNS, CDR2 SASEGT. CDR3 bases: TGTGCCAGCAGTCCGGGGGGAAACACAGATACGCAGTATTTT. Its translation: CASSPGGNTDTQYF.

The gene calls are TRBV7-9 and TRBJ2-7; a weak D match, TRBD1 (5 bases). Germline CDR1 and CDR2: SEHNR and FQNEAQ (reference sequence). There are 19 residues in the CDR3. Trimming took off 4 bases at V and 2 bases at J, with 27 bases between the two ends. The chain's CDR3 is CASSSIPPKTDEKAYEQYF. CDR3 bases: TGTGCCAGCAGCTCTATCCCCCCTAAGACAGACGAAAAGGCCTACGAGCAGTACTTC.

In nucleotides, the CDR3 is TGCAGTGCTCCGGTTGACAGGGAATTGGCCGGGGAGCTGTTTTTT. Encoded protein: CSAPVDRELAGELFF. V and J are TRBV20-1 and TRBJ2-2, with 7 bases fitting TRBD1. Germline-derived CDR1 and CDR2 are DFQATT and SNEGSKA (reference sequence). CDR3 length equals 15 residues. Trimming at V came to 5 bases and at J to 6 bases, leaving 12 bases not matched to a gene.

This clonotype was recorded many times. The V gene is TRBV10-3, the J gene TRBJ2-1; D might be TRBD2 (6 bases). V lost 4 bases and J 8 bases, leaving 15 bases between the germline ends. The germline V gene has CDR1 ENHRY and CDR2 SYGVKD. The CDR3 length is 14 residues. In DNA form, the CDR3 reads TGTGCCATCAGTGGGGTGACTAGGTTGGATGAGCAGTTCTTC. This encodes CAISGVTRLDEQFF.

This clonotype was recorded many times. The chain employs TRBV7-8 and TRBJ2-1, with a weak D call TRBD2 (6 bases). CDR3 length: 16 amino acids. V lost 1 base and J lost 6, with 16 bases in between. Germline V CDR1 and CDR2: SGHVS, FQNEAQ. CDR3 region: CASSLVADTSRNEQFF. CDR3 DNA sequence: TGTGCCAGCAGCTTAGTGGCGGATACTAGCCGCAATGAGCAGTTCTTC. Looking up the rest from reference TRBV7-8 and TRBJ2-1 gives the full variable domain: GAGVSQSPRYKVAKRGQDVALRCDPISGHVSLFWYQQALGQGPEFLTYFQNEAQLDKSGLPSDRFFAERPEGSVSTLKIQRTQQEDSAVYLCASSLVADTSRNEQFFGPGTRLTVL.

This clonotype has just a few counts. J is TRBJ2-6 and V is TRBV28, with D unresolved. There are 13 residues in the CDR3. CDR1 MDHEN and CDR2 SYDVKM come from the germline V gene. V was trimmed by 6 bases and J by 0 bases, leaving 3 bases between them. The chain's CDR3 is CASRYSGANVLTF. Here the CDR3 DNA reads TGTGCCAGCAGATACTCTGGGGCCAACGTCCTGACTTTC.

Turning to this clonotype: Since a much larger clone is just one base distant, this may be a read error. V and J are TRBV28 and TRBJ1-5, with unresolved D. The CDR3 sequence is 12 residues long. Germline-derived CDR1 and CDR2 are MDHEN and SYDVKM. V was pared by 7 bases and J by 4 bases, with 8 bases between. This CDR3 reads CASNSLNQPQHF. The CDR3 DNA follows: TGTGCCAGCAACTCCCTGAATCAGCCCCAGCATTTT. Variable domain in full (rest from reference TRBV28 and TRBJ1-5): DVKVTQSSRYLVKRTGEKVFLECVQDMDHENMFWYRQDPGLGLRLIYFSYDVKMKEKGDIPEGYSVSREKKERFSLILESASTNQTSMYLCASNSLNQPQHFGDGTRLSIL.

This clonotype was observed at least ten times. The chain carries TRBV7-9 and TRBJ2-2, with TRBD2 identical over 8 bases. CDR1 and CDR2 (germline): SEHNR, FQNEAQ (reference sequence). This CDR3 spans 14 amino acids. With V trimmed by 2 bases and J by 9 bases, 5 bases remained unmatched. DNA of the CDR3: TGTGCCAGCAGCTTAAGCGGGAGTGGCCGGGAGCTGTTTTTT. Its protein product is CASSLSGSGRELFF.

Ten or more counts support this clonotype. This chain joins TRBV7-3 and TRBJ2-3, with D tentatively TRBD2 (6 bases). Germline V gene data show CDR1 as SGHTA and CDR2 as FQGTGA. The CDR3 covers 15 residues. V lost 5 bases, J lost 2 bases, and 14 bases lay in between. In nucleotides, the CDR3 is TGTGCCAGCAGCCATAGCGGACTTGACACAGATACGCAGTATTTT. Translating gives CASSHSGLDTDTQYF.

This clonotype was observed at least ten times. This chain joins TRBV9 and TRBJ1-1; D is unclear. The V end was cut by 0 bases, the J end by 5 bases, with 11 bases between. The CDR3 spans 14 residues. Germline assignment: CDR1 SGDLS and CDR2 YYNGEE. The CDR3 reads CASSVDTGRTEAFF. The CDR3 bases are TGTGCCAGCAGCGTAGACACCGGGCGGACTGAAGCTTTCTTT. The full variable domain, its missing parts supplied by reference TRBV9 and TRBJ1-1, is DSGVTQTPKHLITATGQRVTLRCSPRSGDLSVYWYQQSLDQGLQFLIQYYNGEERAKGNILERFSAQQFPDLHSELNLSSLELGDSALYFCASSVDTGRTEAFFGQGTRLTVV.

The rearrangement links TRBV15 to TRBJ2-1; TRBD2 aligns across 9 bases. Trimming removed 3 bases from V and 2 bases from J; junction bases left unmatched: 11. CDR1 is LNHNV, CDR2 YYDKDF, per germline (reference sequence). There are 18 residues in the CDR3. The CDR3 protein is CATSSPKVPSGTYNEQFF. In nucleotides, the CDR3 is TGTGCCACCAGCAGTCCCAAAGTCCCTAGCGGGACCTACAATGAGCAGTTCTTC.

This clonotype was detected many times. The CDR3 loop is CASSPSPLKNTEAFF. CDR3 DNA sequence: TGTGCCAGCAGCCCAAGTCCCTTAAAGAACACTGAAGCTTTCTTT. The gene calls are TRBV9 and TRBJ1-1, with D unclear. The CDR3 runs 15 residues. CDR1 and CDR2 (germline): SGDLS, YYNGEE. Trimming cost V 4 bases and J 1 base, with 14 bases left between them.

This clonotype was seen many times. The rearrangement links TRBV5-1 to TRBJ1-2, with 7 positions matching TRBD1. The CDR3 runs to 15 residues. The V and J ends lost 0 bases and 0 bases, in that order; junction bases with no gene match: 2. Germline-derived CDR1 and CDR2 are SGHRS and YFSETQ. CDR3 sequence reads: CASSLVGTANYGYTF. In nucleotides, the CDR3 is TGCGCCAGCAGCTTGGTGGGGACAGCTAACTATGGCTACACCTTC.

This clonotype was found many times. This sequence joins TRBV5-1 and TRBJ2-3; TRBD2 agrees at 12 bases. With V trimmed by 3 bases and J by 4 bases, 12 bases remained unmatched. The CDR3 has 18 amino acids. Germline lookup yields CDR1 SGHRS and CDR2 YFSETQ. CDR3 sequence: CASSYRLAGETPADTQYF. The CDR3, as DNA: TGCGCCAGCAGCTATCGACTAGCGGGAGAGACTCCGGCAGATACGCAGTATTTT.

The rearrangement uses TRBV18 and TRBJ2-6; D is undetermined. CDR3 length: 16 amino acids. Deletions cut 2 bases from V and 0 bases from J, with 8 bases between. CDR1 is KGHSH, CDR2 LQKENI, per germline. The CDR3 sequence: CASSPIRDSGANVLTF. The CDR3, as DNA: TGTGCCAGCTCACCAATAAGGGACTCTGGGGCCAACGTCCTGACTTTC.

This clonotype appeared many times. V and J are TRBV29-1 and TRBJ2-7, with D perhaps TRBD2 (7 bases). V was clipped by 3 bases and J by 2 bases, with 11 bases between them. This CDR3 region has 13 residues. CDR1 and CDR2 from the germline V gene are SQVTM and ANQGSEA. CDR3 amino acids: CSVESGGPYEQYF. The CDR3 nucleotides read TGCAGCGTTGAGTCGGGGGGCCCCTACGAGCAGTACTTC.

The CDR3 nucleotides are TGTGCCAGCAGCTTTAGGGAAAACTATGGCTACACCTTC. Its translation is CASSFRENYGYTF. The rearrangement uses TRBV9 and TRBJ1-2; no clear D gene. The ends were cut back, 4 bases at V and 2 bases at J, with 9 bases in the middle. CDR1 and CDR2 from the germline V gene are SGDLS and YYNGEE. The CDR3 runs to 13 residues.

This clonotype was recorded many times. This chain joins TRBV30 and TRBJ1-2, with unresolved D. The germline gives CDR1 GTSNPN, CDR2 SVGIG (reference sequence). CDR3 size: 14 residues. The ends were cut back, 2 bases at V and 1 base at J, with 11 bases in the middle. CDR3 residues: CAWSRGGVNYGYTF. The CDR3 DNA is TGTGCCTGGAGTAGAGGAGGTGTTAACTATGGCTACACCTTC.

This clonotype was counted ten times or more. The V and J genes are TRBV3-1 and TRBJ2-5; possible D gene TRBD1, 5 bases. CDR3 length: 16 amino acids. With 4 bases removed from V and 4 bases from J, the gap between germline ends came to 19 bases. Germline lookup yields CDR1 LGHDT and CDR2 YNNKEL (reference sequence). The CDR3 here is CASSLDPVPTGETQYF. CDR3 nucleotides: TGTGCCAGCAGCCTAGACCCGGTACCCACAGGAGAGACCCAGTACTTC.

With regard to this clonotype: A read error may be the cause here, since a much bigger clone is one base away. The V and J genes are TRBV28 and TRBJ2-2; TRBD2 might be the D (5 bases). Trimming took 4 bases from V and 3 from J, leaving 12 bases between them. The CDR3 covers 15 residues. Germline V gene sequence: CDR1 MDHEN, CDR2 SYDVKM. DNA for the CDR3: TGTGCCAGCAGTTCCGGAGGCTTGGACACCGGGGAGCTGTTTTTT. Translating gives CASSSGGLDTGELFF.